This entry lists 26 T cell receptor beta chains sequenced from one sample in a study of T cell repertoires in cytomegalovirus infection (dated by TCRdb to about 2019). These receptors' targets are unknown. Sequenced using an Illumina HiSeq 1500. The raw public data were reprocessed by TCRdb itself: fastp quality trimming at Q25, MiXCR clonotype calling, in-frame beta chains only. Every distinct CDR3 protein forms one entry, paired with its most common genes and DNA. This sample lists approximately 25,000 distinct CDR3 sequences; 15% to 20% were detected once. Clones ranked in the top ten supply approximately 80% of the sample. This specimen's treatment or condition label, per the study, means: in vitro stimulation with specific CMV peptide epitopes to enrich CMV-specific T cells. The sequences come from CD8+ T cells from cultured PBMCs, collected from culture after CMV antigen stimulation. These TCRs come from a human donor in good health (CMV status not recorded). Some clones in this sample may be carry-over from other donors' samples.

This clonotype came up many times. This rearrangement joins TRBV20-1 to TRBJ2-1, with 8 bases fitting TRBD2. The CDR3 has 13 amino acids. CDR1 DFQATT and CDR2 SNEGSKA come from the germline V gene (reference sequence). V lost 3 bases to trimming and J lost 10 bases; unmatched junction nucleotides: 8. In nucleotides, the CDR3 is TGCAGTGCTAGGGAGACTAGCGATTGGGAGCAGTTCTTC. Protein sequence: CSARETSDWEQFF.

A single count supports this clonotype. The chain combines TRBV12-3 or TRBV12-4 with TRBJ1-1, with D possibly being TRBD1 (5 bases). V lost 7 bases to trimming and J lost 3 bases, with 12 bases between them. The CDR3 spans 13 residues. The CDR3 region is CASNGGGDTEAFF. The CDR3 DNA follows: TGTGCCAGCAACGGCGGAGGGGACACTGAAGCTTTCTTT.

The sample holds a few counts of this clonotype. Here the CDR3 DNA reads TGTGCCAGCACCGGGAGGGGAGCCAGGGAGCAGTACTTC. Translation: CASTGRGAREQYF. The rearrangement joins TRBV27 to TRBJ2-7, with 8 bases aligning to TRBD2. V was pared by 7 bases and J by 7 bases, with 9 bases of the junction left unmatched. There are 13 residues in the CDR3. In germline, CDR1 is MNHEY, CDR2 SMNVEV (reference sequence).

V usage is TRBV6-1 and J usage is TRBJ2-7; D possibly matches TRBD1 or TRBD2 (7 bases each). Between the trimmed V and J ends, which lost 10 bases and 0 bases, there was a span of 19 bases. CDR3 size: 15 residues. CDR1 is MNHNS and CDR2 is SASEGT in the germline V gene. The CDR3 nucleotides are TGTGCCACCCATTCGGCAGGGGGGGGCTCCTACGAGCAGTACTTC. Translation: CATHSAGGGSYEQYF.

This clonotype was found many times. The chain joins TRBV11-2 to TRBJ2-7; 10 nucleotides align to TRBD1. This CDR3 is built from 14 residues. Germline V lookup: CDR1 SGHAT, CDR2 FQNNGV. J gave up 3 bases and V 5 bases, and 4 bases lay outside the gene matches. For the CDR3, the DNA is TGTGCCAGCAGCCGGGACAGGGGTTTCTACGAGCAGTACTTC. Translating gives CASSRDRGFYEQYF.

Here the CDR3 reads CASSTPLRRQAGWSYEQYF. CDR3 DNA: TGTGCCAGCAGTACCCCCCTACGTCGTCAGGCGGGCTGGTCCTACGAGCAGTACTTC. The chain joins TRBV6-2 or TRBV6-3 to TRBJ2-7; TRBD2 might be the D (5 bases). Between the trimmed V and J ends, which lost 5 bases and 1 base, there was a span of 27 bases. This CDR3 has 19 residues. In germline, CDR1 is MNHEY, CDR2 SVGEGT.

This clonotype was recorded a few times. This chain uses TRBV14 with TRBJ2-7, with 13 positions matching TRBD2. Germline V CDR1 and CDR2: SGHDN, FVKESK. Trimming at V came to 3 bases and at J to 3 bases, leaving 2 bases not matched to a gene. The CDR3 spans 15 residues. The CDR3 coding sequence is TGTGCCAGCAGCCAGGGACTAGCGGGATTCTACGAGCAGTACTTC. Translation gives CASSQGLAGFYEQYF.

This clonotype was seen more than once but under ten times. The chain recombines TRBV5-5 with TRBJ1-5; tentative D call: TRBD1 (6 bases). The V end lost 3 bases, the J end lost 3 bases, and 10 bases lay between the germline ends. Germline V CDR1 and CDR2: SGHKS, YYEKEE (reference sequence). The CDR3 covers 14 residues. The CDR3: CASSWWDNNQPQHF. The CDR3 nucleotides read TGTGCCAGCAGCTGGTGGGACAACAATCAGCCCCAGCATTTT.

This clonotype was seen at least ten times. The chain uses TRBV27 and TRBJ2-7; D is undetermined. There are 15 residues in the CDR3. V was trimmed by 6 bases and J by 5 bases, leaving 20 bases between them. Per germline, CDR1 MNHEY and CDR2 SMNVEV (reference sequence). The CDR3 is CASSHSPQMVDEQYF. The CDR3 bases are TGTGCCAGCAGCCATAGCCCCCAGATGGTAGACGAGCAGTACTTC.

This clonotype appeared a few times. The chain is built from TRBV24-1 and TRBJ2-1, with no clear D. Germline V gene lookup returns CDR1 KGHDR and CDR2 SFDVKD. The CDR3 consists of 14 residues. Deletions cut 5 bases from V and 8 bases from J, with 15 bases between. The CDR3 coding sequence is TGTGCCACCAGTGGGTTCAGCCTTGGGCATGAGCAGTTCTTC. It yields the protein CATSGFSLGHEQFF.

Only a few counts were recorded for this clonotype. The rearrangement links TRBV5-1 to TRBJ2-2; either TRBD1 or TRBD2 may supply D (5 bases each). CDR1 SGHRS and CDR2 YFSETQ come from the germline V gene. V lost 0 bases, J lost 1 base, and 16 bases lay in between. The length of the CDR3 is 18 residues. CDR3 residues: CASSLAGATPWNTGELFF. The CDR3 nucleotides are TGCGCCAGCAGCTTGGCCGGGGCTACACCATGGAACACCGGGGAGCTGTTTTTT.

Only a few counts were recorded for this clonotype. A much larger clone sits a single nucleotide away, making a read error possible. V and J are TRBV7-9 and TRBJ1-4; 8 bases align to TRBD1. Germline CDR1 is SEHNR and CDR2 is FQNEAQ (reference sequence). This CDR3 is built from 15 residues. With 5 bases clipped from V and 8 bases from J, the junction kept 10 bases outside the gene matches. The CDR3 sequence: CASSRSRTGWEKLFF. Written as DNA, the CDR3 is TGTGCCAGCAGCCGCAGCAGGACAGGGTGGGAAAAACTGTTTTTT. Together with reference TRBV7-9 and TRBJ1-4, the CDR3 gives the full variable domain: DTGVSQNPRHKITKRGQNVTFRCDPISEHNRLYWYRQTLGQGPEFLTYFQNEAQLEKSRLLSDRFSAERPKGSFSTLEIQRTEQGDSAMYLCASSRSRTGWEKLFFGSGTQLSVL.

CDR3 sequence reads: CASSLYTLAYEQYF. The CDR3, as DNA: TGTGCCAGCAGCTTATATACATTGGCCTACGAGCAGTACTTC. This chain uses TRBV7-2 with TRBJ2-7; no definite D call. CDR3 size: 14 residues. The V gene's germline CDR1 is SGHTA and CDR2 FQGNSA. The germline V and J ends were trimmed by 2 bases and 2 bases, with 10 bases remaining between them.

This clonotype showed up just a few times. The rearrangement links TRBV10-3 to TRBJ1-6, with TRBD1 identical over 9 bases. The length of the CDR3 is 18 residues. Germline V gives CDR1 ENHRY, CDR2 SYGVKD. After removal of 3 bases from V and 2 bases from J, the junction contained 8 bases not matched to a gene. The CDR3, as DNA: TGTGCCATCAGTGAAATACGACAGGGGGGCACCTATAATTCACCCCTCCACTTT. Its protein product is CAISEIRQGGTYNSPLHF.

In its sample, this clonotype was seen many times. The chain links TRBV6-2 or TRBV6-3 to TRBJ2-7; D is unclear. CDR1 MNHEY and CDR2 SVGEGT come from the germline V gene. This CDR3 has 14 amino acids. Between the trimmed V and J ends, which lost 5 bases and 0 bases, there was a span of 11 bases. The CDR3 nucleotides read TGTGCCAGCAGTCCCCTCCGGTCCTCCTACGAGCAGTACTTC. Residues: CASSPLRSSYEQYF.

The chain recombines TRBV7-2 with TRBJ2-3; TRBD2 might be the D (6 bases). CDR1 is SGHTA and CDR2 is FQGNSA in the germline V gene. With 2 bases removed from V and 2 bases from J, the gap between germline ends came to 11 bases. The CDR3 spans 15 residues. CDR3 nucleotide sequence: TGTGCCAGCAGCTTAAAGGACTACTTCACAGATACGCAGTATTTT. Residues: CASSLKDYFTDTQYF.

The chain employs TRBV11-2 and TRBJ1-5, with D uncertain. This CDR3 spans 15 amino acids. CDR1 is SGHAT, CDR2 FQNNGV, per germline. With 0 bases removed from V and 9 bases from J, the gap between germline ends came to 15 bases. The CDR3 here is CASSLDLGGSRPQHF. The CDR3 region has the DNA TGTGCCAGCAGCTTAGATTTAGGAGGGTCCAGGCCCCAGCATTTT.

This clonotype was seen at least ten times. The V call is TRBV7-6, the J call TRBJ1-1; unclear D gene. CDR1 and CDR2 from the germline V gene are SGHVS and FNYEAQ. Between the trimmed V and J ends, which lost 5 bases and 2 bases, there was a span of 9 bases. The CDR3 is 13 residues long. Here the CDR3 reads CASSKSVNTEAFF. CDR3 DNA: TGTGCCAGCAGCAAATCCGTAAACACTGAAGCTTTCTTT.

The gene calls are TRBV7-2 and TRBJ2-5; TRBD2 matches 15 bases. In germline, CDR1 is SGHTA, CDR2 FQGNSA. V shed 4 bases, J shed 5 bases, and the junction held 11 bases outside the gene matches. The CDR3 loop spans 18 amino acids. The CDR3 nucleotides are TGTGCCAGCAGCTCCACGGGACTAGCGGGAGGTCGTCGGGAGACCCAGTACTTC. Translating gives CASSSTGLAGGRRETQYF. Looking up the rest from reference TRBV7-2 and TRBJ2-5 gives the full variable domain: GAGVSQSPSNKVTEKGKDVELRCDPISGHTALYWYRQSLGQGLEFLIYFQGNSAPDKSGLPSDRFSAERTGGSVSTLTIQRTQQEDSAVYLCASSSTGLAGGRRETQYFGPGTRLLVL.

This chain joins TRBV27 and TRBJ2-7, with 9 positions matching TRBD1. V shed 4 bases, J shed 5 bases, and the junction held 9 bases outside the gene matches. The germline gives CDR1 MNHEY, CDR2 SMNVEV (reference sequence). CDR3 size: 15 residues. The CDR3 DNA follows: TGTGCCAGCAGTTCCTACAGGGGGCGCTGGGACGAGCAGTACTTC. Its translation is CASSSYRGRWDEQYF.

The chain joins TRBV7-9 to TRBJ2-3; unclear D gene. Germline values: CDR1 SEHNR, CDR2 FQNEAQ (reference sequence). The CDR3 is 9 amino acids. Trimming pared 5 bases from V and 10 bases from J, leaving 4 bases between. CDR3 in amino acids: CASSPPQYF. CDR3 DNA: TGTGCCAGCAGCCCCCCGCAGTATTTT.

This clonotype was recorded a few times. The V gene is TRBV7-2, the J gene TRBJ2-1, with TRBD1 as a possible D gene (6 bases). V lost 10 bases to trimming and J lost 6 bases, with 19 bases between them. Germline CDR1 SGHTA, CDR2 FQGNSA. This CDR3 has 14 residues. CDR3 amino acids: CATREGHLFNEQFF. Here the CDR3 DNA reads TGTGCCACGCGAGAGGGACACCTCTTCAATGAGCAGTTCTTC.

This chain connects TRBV4-3 to TRBJ2-1; D is undetermined. V was shortened by 4 bases and J by 5 bases, with 15 bases between the two germline ends. This CDR3 is 15 amino acids long. The V gene's germline CDR1 is LGHNA and CDR2 YSLEER. This chain's CDR3 is CASSPRVSKHNEQFF. The CDR3 bases are TGCGCCAGCAGCCCAAGGGTTAGCAAGCACAATGAGCAGTTCTTC.

This sequence joins TRBV7-2 and TRBJ2-3; 7 positions agree with TRBD1. Germline CDR1 SGHTA, CDR2 FQGNSA. The CDR3 sequence is 15 residues long. The V and J ends lost 0 bases and 5 bases, in that order; junction bases with no gene match: 5. As DNA, the CDR3 is TGTGCCAGCAGCTTAGCAAGGGGGCGGAGAGATACGCAGTATTTT. As protein: CASSLARGRRDTQYF.

The chain employs TRBV27 and TRBJ1-1, with D perhaps matching TRBD1 (5 bases). V lost 6 bases and J lost 4, with 15 bases in between. The CDR3 loop spans 14 amino acids. In germline, CDR1 is MNHEY, CDR2 SMNVEV (reference sequence). The chain's CDR3 is CASRPIKGSTEAFF. As DNA, the CDR3 is TGTGCCAGCAGACCGATCAAGGGGAGCACTGAAGCTTTCTTT.

The table lists this clonotype with a few counts. The chain combines TRBV7-2 with TRBJ2-1; D uncertain. The CDR3 totals 15 residues. Germline CDR1 and CDR2: SGHTA and FQGNSA. Trimming shortened V by 5 bases and J by 9 bases, and 20 bases separated the two germline ends. The CDR3 DNA reads as TGTGCCAGCAGCACCCGGACCACCGTTAAGCGTGAGCAGTTCTTC. This translates into CASSTRTTVKREQFF. The full variable domain, with the rest looked up from reference TRBV7-2 and TRBJ2-1, is GAGVSQSPSNKVTEKGKDVELRCDPISGHTALYWYRQSLGQGLEFLIYFQGNSAPDKSGLPSDRFSAERTGGSVSTLTIQRTQQEDSAVYLCASSTRTTVKREQFFGPGTRLTVL.